The 2 T cell receptor beta chains reported below all come from one sample, sequenced in a study of CXCR3-negative and CXCR3-positive naive CD8 T cells. UMI-labeled 5' RACE TRB cDNA libraries were prepared from the cells. TCRdb processed the 5' RACE reads again and assigns one entry to each CDR3 protein, with no DNA. In total, the table holds about 7,400 distinct CDR3 sequences. Source material: naive CXCR3- CD8+ T cells from blood. The sample's subset: CD45RO-CCR7+CD27+CD95- naive CD8+ T cells lacking CXCR3 (TNR3-). The receptors come from a human donor in good health. Some clones in this sample may be carry-over from other donors' samples.

The chain has TRBV6-2 or TRBV6-3 and TRBJ2-3; lacking DNA, the TRBD1 call made by TCRdb goes unchecked. This CDR3 has 13 residues. Germline V CDR1 and CDR2: MNHEY, SVGEGT. The CDR3 loop reads CASRHRGQDTQYF.

This chain joins TRBV6-4 and TRBJ1-1; without DNA, the TCRdb call of TRBD1 cannot be checked. Per germline, CDR1 MRHNA and CDR2 SNTAGT. This CDR3 is built from 15 residues. The CDR3 sequence is CASSENTGGWTEAFF.